This T cell receptor (beta chain) was identified during a study of vaccination and CD4 T cells after COVID-19. Study-wide results and caveats: There was no significant change from about 20 to 38 median reactive clonotypes.

Treatment reported: approximately nine-day PBMC culture with coronavirus spike peptide pools or control peptides (ViraFEST assay). From the approximately eleven-day cultures, CD4+ T cells were isolated by negative selection. From germline, CDR1 is SGHVS and CDR2 FQNEAQ. V lost 3 bases and J lost 3, with 6 bases in between. The CDR3 totals 13 residues. As for this clonotype: Its antigen is not known.

Researchers used the Oncomine TCR Beta short-read assay to sequence DNA from cultured CD4+ T cells. TCRdb ran MiXCR on the PCR reads and lists one entry per CDR3 protein. The profile shows about 15,000 distinct CDR3 sequences, 52% of them singletons. The receptor comes from a human donor who had recovered from COVID-19. J is TRBJ2-1 and V is TRBV7-8; D gene ambiguous. What was sequenced was CD4+ T cells from blood, cultured in vitro. CDR3 coding DNA: TGTGCCAGCAGCTTCGGCCGCTACAATGAGCAGTTCTTC. Its protein product is CASSFGRYNEQFF.